The next 13 T cell receptor beta chains were all read from a single sample in a study of glioma-infiltrating T cells. TCR alpha and beta CDR3 regions were amplified from RNA using iRepertoire nested multiplex PCR. MiXCR, run by TCRdb on the multiplex PCR reads, gives a single entry per CDR3 protein. The table includes about 180,000 distinct CDR3 sequences, around 40% detected once. The specimen was glioma tissue, nonneoplastic brain tissue, or PBMCs (not recorded which). The receptors derive from a human donor with low-grade glioma or glioblastoma, undergoing nonglioma brain surgery, or in good health (not recorded which).

This clonotype appeared many times. The genes are TRBV7-2 and TRBJ2-1, with 7 bases that match TRBD2. V shed 3 bases and J 7 bases; nucleotides not matched to a gene: 9. This CDR3 is built from 15 residues. Germline V gene data show CDR1 as SGHTA and CDR2 as FQGNSA. CDR3 sequence: CASSFYSGGPNEQFF. DNA of the CDR3: TGTGCCAGCAGCTTTTATTCGGGGGGACCTAATGAGCAGTTCTTC.

Of note for this clonotype: One end of the junction varies from germline; a read error may be responsible. For the CDR3, the DNA is TGTGCCAGTAGTAGCGGGACCTACAATGAGCAGTCCTTC. Its translation is CASSSGTYNEQSF. This chain links TRBV19 with TRBJ2-1, with TRBD2 as a possible D gene (6 bases). The CDR3 loop spans 13 amino acids. Germline V gives CDR1 LNHDA, CDR2 SQIVND (reference sequence). The complete variable domain, with remaining parts taken from reference TRBV19 and TRBJ2-1, reads DGGITQSPKYLFRKEGQNVTLSCEQNLNHDAMYWYRQDPGQGLRLIYYSQIVNDFQKGDIAEGYSVSREKKESFPLTVTSAQKNPTAFYLCASSSGTYNEQSFGPGTRLTVL.

This clonotype was seen just once. The junction departs from germline at one end; a sequencing error may be responsible. This rearrangement joins TRBV24-1 to TRBJ2-2; the D call may be TRBD1 or TRBD2 (5 bases each). The CDR3 runs to 15 residues. CDR1 is KGHDR and CDR2 is SFDVKD in the germline V gene. The CDR3 DNA reads TGTGCCACCATTGATCCGGGGCGACCGACCGGGGAGCTGTTTTTT. This encodes CATIDPGRPTGELFF.

Comment on this clonotype: This may stem from a read error, because a much larger clone lies one nucleotide away. V usage is TRBV10-3 and J usage is TRBJ2-1, with 9 bases that match TRBD2. Germline assignment: CDR1 ENHRY and CDR2 SYGVKD. Germline trimming cut 7 bases from V and 8 bases from J; bases unmatched to any gene: 9. The CDR3 totals 14 residues. This chain's CDR3 is CAIKPSGNVDEQFF. CDR3 DNA sequence: TGTGCCATCAAGCCTAGCGGGAATGTCGATGAGCAGTTCTTC.

As for this clonotype: A much larger clone differs by one base, so this may be a read error. V gene TRBV15 combines with J gene TRBJ2-1; D might be TRBD1 (5 bases). The CDR3 loop spans 13 amino acids. Per germline, CDR1 LNHNV and CDR2 YYDKDF (reference sequence). V gave up 6 bases and J gave up 10 bases, with 16 bases separating them. The CDR3 DNA reads as TGTGCCACCAGAAGAAGGCAGGGCGACGAGCAGTTCTTC. This encodes CATRRRQGDEQFF.

A note on this clonotype: Being one base from a much bigger clone, this may be a read error. V and J are TRBV7-2 and TRBJ2-3; D possibly corresponds to TRBD2 (5 bases). The length of the CDR3 is 15 residues. Per the germline V gene, CDR1 is SGHTA and CDR2 is FQGNSA. In DNA form, the CDR3 reads TGTGCCAGCAGCTTACAGGACTCTATCGCAGATACGCAGAATTTT. It encodes CASSLQDSIADTQNF.

The CDR3 sequence: CASSSRDKDSQETQYF. The CDR3 bases are TGCGCCAGCAGCTCCCGGGACAAAGACTCCCAAGAGACCCAGTACTTC. This chain uses TRBV5-1 with TRBJ2-5; weak D call: TRBD1 (6 bases). The CDR3 is 16 amino acids. Germline CDR1 and CDR2: SGHRS and YFSETQ. V was pared by 3 bases and J by 1 base, with 16 bases between.

This clonotype was picked up a small number of times. The chain uses TRBV12-3 or TRBV12-4 and TRBJ1-5; TRBD1 is a possible D gene (5 bases). V lost 5 bases and J lost 4, with 9 bases in between. The CDR3 totals 13 residues. For the CDR3, the DNA is TGTGCCAGCAGTCCGACAGAAAATCAGCCCCAGCATTTT. It codes for CASSPTENQPQHF.

The chain has TRBV18 and TRBJ2-7; D remains ambiguous. The CDR3 totals 15 residues. Germline CDR1 reads KGHSH; CDR2 reads LQKENI. Trimming pared 0 bases from V and 3 bases from J, leaving 12 bases between. CDR3 in amino acids: CASSPPVGYNYEQYF. In DNA, the CDR3 is TGTGCCAGCTCACCACCGGTAGGGTATAACTACGAGCAGTACTTC. Full variable domain (rest looked up from reference TRBV18 and TRBJ2-7): NAGVMQNPRHLVRRRGQEARLRCSPMKGHSHVYWYRQLPEEGLKFMVYLQKENIIDESGMPKERFSAEFPKEGPSILRIQQVVRGDSAAYFCASSPPVGYNYEQYFGPGTRLTVT.

The V gene is TRBV11-2, the J gene TRBJ2-3; TRBD1 agrees at 8 bases. From germline, CDR1 is SGHAT and CDR2 FQNNGV. This CDR3 has 15 amino acids. V lost 5 bases, J lost 3 bases, and 7 bases stayed unmatched. The CDR3 region is CASSLRQGRTDTQYF. The CDR3 region has the DNA TGTGCCAGCAGCCTAAGACAGGGGAGAACAGATACGCAGTATTTT.

This clonotype was seen repeatedly, ten times or more. The chain combines TRBV25-1 with TRBJ2-5; D is ambiguous. The CDR3 covers 10 residues. Germline assignment: CDR1 MGHDK and CDR2 SYGVNS. V lost 4 bases, J lost 7 bases, and 4 bases lay in between. Here the CDR3 reads CASSGGTQYF. CDR3 sequence (DNA): TGTGCCAGCAGTGGAGGGACCCAGTACTTC.

This clonotype showed up just a few times. J is TRBJ2-7 and V is TRBV12-3 or TRBV12-4; 8 bases fit TRBD1. With 4 bases clipped from V and 3 bases from J, the junction kept 5 bases outside the gene matches. The CDR3 spans 14 residues. Written as DNA, the CDR3 is TGTGCCAGCAGTTCCGGGACAGGCCTCTACGAGCAGTACTTC. Encoded protein: CASSSGTGLYEQYF.

Concerning this clonotype itself: The germline gene is not matched at one end of the junction; a read error may be the cause. The rearrangement joins TRBV6-2 or TRBV6-3 to TRBJ2-7; the D is unclear. Germline V gene sequence: CDR1 MNHEY, CDR2 SVGEGT. The CDR3 is made up of 18 amino acids. CDR3 nucleotides: TGTGACAGCAGTTACACAAACCTTCGACGGAGATTATCATACGAGCAGTACTTC. Translation gives CDSSYTNLRRRLSYEQYF.